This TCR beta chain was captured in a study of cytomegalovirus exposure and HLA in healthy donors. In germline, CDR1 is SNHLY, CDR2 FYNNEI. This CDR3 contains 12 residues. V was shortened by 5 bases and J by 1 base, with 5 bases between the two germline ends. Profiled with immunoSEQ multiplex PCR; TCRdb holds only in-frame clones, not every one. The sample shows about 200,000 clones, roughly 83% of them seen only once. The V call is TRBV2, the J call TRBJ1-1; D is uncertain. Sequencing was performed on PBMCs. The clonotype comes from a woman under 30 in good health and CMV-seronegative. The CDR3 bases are TGTGCCAGCAGTTCACAGAACACTGAAGCTTTCTTT. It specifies CASSSQNTEAFF.